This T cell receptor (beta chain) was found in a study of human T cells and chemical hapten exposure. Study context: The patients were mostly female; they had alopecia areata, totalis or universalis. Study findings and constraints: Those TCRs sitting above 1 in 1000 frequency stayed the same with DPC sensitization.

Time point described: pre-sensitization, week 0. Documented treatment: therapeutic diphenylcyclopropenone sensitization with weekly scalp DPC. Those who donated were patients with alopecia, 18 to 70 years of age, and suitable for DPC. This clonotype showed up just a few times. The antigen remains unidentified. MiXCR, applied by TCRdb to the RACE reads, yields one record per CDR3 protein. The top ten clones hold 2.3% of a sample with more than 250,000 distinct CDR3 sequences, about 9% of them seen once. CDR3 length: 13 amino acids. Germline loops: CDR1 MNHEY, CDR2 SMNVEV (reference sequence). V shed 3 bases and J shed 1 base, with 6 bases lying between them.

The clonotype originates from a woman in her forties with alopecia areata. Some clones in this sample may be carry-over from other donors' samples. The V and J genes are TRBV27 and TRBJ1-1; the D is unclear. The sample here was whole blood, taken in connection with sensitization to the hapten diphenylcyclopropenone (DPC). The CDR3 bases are TGTGCCAGCAGTTTCAATCCGAACACTGAAGCTTTCTTT. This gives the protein CASSFNPNTEAFF.